This T cell receptor (beta chain) was retrieved from a study of blood T cell repertoires in COVID-19. Study overall: Samples of COVID-19 (acute and convalescent) were obtained from the United States, Italy and Spain. The analysed material was cDNA or gDNA that came from T cells, B-cell-depleted T cells, or PBMCs.

This CDR3 contains 18 residues. Per the germline V gene, CDR1 is SGHKS and CDR2 is YYEKEE (reference sequence). With 4 bases clipped from V and 0 bases from J, the junction kept 13 bases outside the gene matches. This clone has a handful of counts. As originally analysed: Amplified reference gene primers provided the basis for estimating nucleated cell counts. Clones were read by immunoSEQ multiplex PCR, and TCRdb kept only the in-frame ones, dropping some. That table supplies the V and J calls and clone size; D and trimming were determined from the DNA. This table holds about 110,000 clones, 69% found once.

Specimen: peripheral blood. The clonotype comes from an elderly man with acute or convalescent COVID-19. The chain has TRBV5-5 and TRBJ1-5, with 7 positions matching TRBD1. The CDR3 DNA sequence: TGTGCCAGCAGCCTAGGGGACAGACCATTCTCTAGCAATCAGCCCCAGCATTTT. Protein sequence: CASSLGDRPFSSNQPQHF.